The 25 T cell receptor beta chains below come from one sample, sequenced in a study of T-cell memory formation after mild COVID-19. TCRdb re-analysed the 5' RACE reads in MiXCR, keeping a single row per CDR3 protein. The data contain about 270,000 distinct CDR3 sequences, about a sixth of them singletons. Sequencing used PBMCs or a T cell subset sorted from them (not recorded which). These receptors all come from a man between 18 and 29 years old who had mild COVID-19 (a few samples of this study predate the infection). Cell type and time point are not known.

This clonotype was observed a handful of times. The CDR3 reads CASSEVRGNTGELFF. CDR3 in DNA: TGTGCCAGCAGTGAAGTTAGGGGAAACACCGGGGAGCTGTTTTTT. V usage is TRBV2 and J usage is TRBJ2-2; a weak D match, TRBD1 (5 bases). Germline lookup yields CDR1 SNHLY and CDR2 FYNNEI. The V and J ends lost 1 base and 2 bases respectively, with 8 bases between them. This CDR3 is 15 amino acids long.

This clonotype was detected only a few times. CDR3 region: CASSQQGAGTEAFF. CDR3 nucleotides: TGTGCCAGCAGTCAACAGGGGGCTGGAACTGAAGCTTTCTTT. V and J are TRBV3-1 and TRBJ1-1; 9 nucleotides align to TRBD1. The ends lost 6 bases at V and 5 bases at J; junction bases unmatched: 7. CDR1 and CDR2 (germline): LGHDT, YNNKEL (reference sequence). The CDR3 has 14 residues.

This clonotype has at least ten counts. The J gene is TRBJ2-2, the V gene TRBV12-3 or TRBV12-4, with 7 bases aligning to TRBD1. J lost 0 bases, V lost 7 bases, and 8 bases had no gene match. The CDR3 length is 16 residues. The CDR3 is CASKVLGGANTGELFF. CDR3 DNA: TGTGCCAGCAAGGTGCTAGGGGGCGCGAACACCGGGGAGCTGTTTTTT.

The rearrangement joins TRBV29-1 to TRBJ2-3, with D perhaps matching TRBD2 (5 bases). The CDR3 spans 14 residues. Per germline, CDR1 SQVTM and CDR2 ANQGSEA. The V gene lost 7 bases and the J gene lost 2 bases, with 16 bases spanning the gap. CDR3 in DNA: TGCAGCGAGAAGGGAACGGGGAACACAGATACGCAGTATTTT. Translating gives CSEKGTGNTDTQYF.

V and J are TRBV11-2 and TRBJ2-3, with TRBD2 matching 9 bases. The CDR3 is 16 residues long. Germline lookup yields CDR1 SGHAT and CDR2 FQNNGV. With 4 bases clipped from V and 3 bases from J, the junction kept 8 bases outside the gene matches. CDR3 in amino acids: CASSYSRGGVTDTQYF. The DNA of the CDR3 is TGTGCCAGCAGCTACTCGCGGGGGGGCGTGACAGATACGCAGTATTTT.

DNA of the CDR3: TGCAGCGTTGATCGGACAGGGGGTAACTATGGCTACACCTTC. Its protein is CSVDRTGGNYGYTF. V gene TRBV29-1 combines with J gene TRBJ1-2; 10 nucleotides match TRBD1. CDR3 length: 14 residues. Unmatched junction bases numbered 2, after V lost 3 bases and J lost 1 base. Germline V gene data show CDR1 as SQVTM and CDR2 as ANQGSEA. Looking up the rest from reference TRBV29-1 and TRBJ1-2 gives the full variable domain: SAVISQKPSRDICQRGTSLTIQCQVDSQVTMMFWYRQQPGQSLTLIATANQGSEATYESGFVIDKFPISRPNLTFSTLTVSNMSPEDSSIYLCSVDRTGGNYGYTFGSGTRLTVV.

CDR3 loop: CASSPRLAGWETQYF. DNA of the CDR3: TGTGCCAGCAGCCCCAGGCTAGCGGGGTGGGAGACCCAGTACTTC. The chain employs TRBV7-9 and TRBJ2-5; the match to TRBD2 covers 9 bases. This CDR3 is 15 amino acids long. J lost 5 bases, V lost 5 bases, and 9 bases had no gene match. Looked up from germline, CDR1 is SEHNR and CDR2 is FQNEAQ (reference sequence).

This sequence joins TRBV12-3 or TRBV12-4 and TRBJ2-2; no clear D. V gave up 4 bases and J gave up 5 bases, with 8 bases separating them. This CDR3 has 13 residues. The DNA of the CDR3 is TGTGCCAGCAGTTGGAAACAGACCGGGGAGCTGTTTTTT. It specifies CASSWKQTGELFF.

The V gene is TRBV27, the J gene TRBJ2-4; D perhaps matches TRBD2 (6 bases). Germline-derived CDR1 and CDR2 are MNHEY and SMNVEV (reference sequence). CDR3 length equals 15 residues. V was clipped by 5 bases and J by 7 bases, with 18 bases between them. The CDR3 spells CASSPTGAGGNIQYF. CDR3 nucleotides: TGTGCCAGCAGTCCCACAGGTGCCGGAGGGAACATTCAGTACTTC.

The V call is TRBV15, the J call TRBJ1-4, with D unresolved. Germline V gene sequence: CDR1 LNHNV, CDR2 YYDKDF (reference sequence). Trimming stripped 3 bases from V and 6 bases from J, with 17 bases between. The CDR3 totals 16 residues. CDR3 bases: TGTGCCACCAGCAGGGTTACCGGGAGCTTTTATGAAAAACTGTTTTTT. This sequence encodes CATSRVTGSFYEKLFF.

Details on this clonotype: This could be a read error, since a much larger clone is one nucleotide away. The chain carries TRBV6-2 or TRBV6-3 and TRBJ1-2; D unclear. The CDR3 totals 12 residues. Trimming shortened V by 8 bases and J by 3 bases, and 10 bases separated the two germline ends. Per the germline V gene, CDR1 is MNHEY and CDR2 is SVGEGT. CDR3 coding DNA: TGTGCCAGCCACAGATCCCACTATGGCTACACCTTC. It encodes CASHRSHYGYTF.

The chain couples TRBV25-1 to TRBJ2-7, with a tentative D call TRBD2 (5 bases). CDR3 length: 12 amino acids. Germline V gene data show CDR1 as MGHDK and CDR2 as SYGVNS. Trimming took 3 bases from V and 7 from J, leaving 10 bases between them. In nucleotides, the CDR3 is TGTGCCAGCAGTGATTTTACGGGAGAGCAGTACTTC. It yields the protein CASSDFTGEQYF.

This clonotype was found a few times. CDR3 DNA: TGTGCCAGCAGCTTAGGTCGCAGCCGTGTACAAGAGACCCAGTACTTC. Protein: CASSLGRSRVQETQYF. The chain has TRBV5-4 and TRBJ2-5, with D hard to call. This CDR3 contains 16 residues. Trimming shortened V by 2 bases and J by 2 bases, and 16 bases separated the two germline ends. The germline gives CDR1 SGHNT, CDR2 YYREEE (reference sequence).

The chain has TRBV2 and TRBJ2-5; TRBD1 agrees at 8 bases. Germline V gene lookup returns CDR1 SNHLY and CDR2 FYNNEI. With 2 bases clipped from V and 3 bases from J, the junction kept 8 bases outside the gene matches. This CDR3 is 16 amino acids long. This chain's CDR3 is CASSESTGGGEETQYF. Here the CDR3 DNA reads TGTGCCAGCAGTGAATCTACAGGGGGAGGAGAAGAGACCCAGTACTTC.

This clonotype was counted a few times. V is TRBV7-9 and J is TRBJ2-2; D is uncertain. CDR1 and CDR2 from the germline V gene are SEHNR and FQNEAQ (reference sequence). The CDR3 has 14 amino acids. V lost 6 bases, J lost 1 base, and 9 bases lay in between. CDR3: CASRSSGNTGELFF. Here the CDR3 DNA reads TGTGCCAGCAGATCTTCCGGGAACACCGGGGAGCTGTTTTTT.

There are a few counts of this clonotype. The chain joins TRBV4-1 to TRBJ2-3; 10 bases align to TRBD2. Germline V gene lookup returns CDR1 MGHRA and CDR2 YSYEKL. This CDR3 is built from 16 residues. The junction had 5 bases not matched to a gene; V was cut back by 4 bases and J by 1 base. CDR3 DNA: TGCGCCAGCAGCCTAACCGGGACTAGCGGCACAGATACGCAGTATTTT. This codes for CASSLTGTSGTDTQYF.

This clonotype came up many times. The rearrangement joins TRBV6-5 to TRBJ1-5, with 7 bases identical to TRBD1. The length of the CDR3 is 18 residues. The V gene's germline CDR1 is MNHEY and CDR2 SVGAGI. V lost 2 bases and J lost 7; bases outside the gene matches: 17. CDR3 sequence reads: CASSYAPPGQEWAQPQHF. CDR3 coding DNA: TGTGCCAGCAGTTACGCCCCACCCGGACAGGAATGGGCACAGCCCCAGCATTTT.

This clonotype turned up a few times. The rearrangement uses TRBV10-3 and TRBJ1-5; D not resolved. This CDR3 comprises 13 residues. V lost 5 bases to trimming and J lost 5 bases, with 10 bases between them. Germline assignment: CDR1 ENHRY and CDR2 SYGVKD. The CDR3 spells CAISYRTDQPQHF. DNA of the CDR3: TGTGCCATCAGTTATAGGACCGATCAGCCCCAGCATTTT.

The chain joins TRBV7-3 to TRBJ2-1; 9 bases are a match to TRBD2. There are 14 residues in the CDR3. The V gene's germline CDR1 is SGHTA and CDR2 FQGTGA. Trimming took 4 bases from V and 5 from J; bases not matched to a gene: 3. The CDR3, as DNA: TGTGCCAGCAGCTCCAGCGGGGGGAACAATGAGCAGTTCTTC. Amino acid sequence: CASSSSGGNNEQFF.

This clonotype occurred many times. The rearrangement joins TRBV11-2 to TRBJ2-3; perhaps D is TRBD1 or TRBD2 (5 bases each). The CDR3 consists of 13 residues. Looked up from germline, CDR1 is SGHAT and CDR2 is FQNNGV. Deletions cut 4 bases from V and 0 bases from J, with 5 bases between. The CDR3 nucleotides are TGTGCCAGCAGCTGGGACAGCACAGATACGCAGTATTTT. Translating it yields CASSWDSTDTQYF. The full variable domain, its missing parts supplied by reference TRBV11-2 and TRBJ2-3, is EAGVAQSPRYKIIEKRQSVAFWCNPISGHATLYWYQQILGQGPKLLIQFQNNGVVDDSQLPKDRFSAERLKGVDSTLKIQPAKLEDSAVYLCASSWDSTDTQYFGPGTRLTVL.

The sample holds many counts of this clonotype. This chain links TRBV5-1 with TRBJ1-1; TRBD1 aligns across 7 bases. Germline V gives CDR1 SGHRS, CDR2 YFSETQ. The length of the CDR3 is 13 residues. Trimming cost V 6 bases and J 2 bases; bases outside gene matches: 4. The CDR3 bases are TGCGCCAGCAAGCGGGACAGCAACACTGAAGCTTTCTTT. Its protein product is CASKRDSNTEAFF.

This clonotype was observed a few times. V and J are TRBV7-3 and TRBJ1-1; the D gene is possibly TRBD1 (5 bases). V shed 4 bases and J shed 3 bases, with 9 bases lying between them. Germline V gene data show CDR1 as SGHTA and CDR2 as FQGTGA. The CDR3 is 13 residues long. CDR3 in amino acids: CASSSARDTEAFF. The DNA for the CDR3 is TGTGCCAGCAGCTCGGCCAGGGACACTGAAGCTTTCTTT.

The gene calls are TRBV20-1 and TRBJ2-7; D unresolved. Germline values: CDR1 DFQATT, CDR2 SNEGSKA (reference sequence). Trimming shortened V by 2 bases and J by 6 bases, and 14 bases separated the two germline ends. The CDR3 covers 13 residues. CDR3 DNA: TGCAGTGCTAGAATCGGTGTAGTGGGCGAGCAGTACTTC. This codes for CSARIGVVGEQYF.

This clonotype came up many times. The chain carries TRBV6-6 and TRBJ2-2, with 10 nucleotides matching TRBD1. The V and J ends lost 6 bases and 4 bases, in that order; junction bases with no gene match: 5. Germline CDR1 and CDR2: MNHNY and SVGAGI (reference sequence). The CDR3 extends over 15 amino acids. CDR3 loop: CASRGTGVFTGELFF. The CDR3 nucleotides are TGTGCCAGCAGGGGGACAGGGGTGTTCACCGGGGAGCTGTTTTTT.

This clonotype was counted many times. CDR3 in DNA: TGCACCGCACAGGGCTCCTACGAGCAGTACTTC. Its protein is CTAQGSYEQYF. The chain carries TRBV20-1 and TRBJ2-7, with D possibly matching TRBD1 (6 bases). Per germline, CDR1 DFQATT and CDR2 SNEGSKA (reference sequence). The CDR3 contains 11 residues.